This T cell receptor beta chain was identified in a study of cytomegalovirus exposure and HLA in healthy donors. Study at large: Sequencing of 150 million to 200 million T cells in an earlier analysis found 100 million to 140 million unique TCR beta sequences.

In the PCR, 60 Vbeta and 13 Jbeta primers were used. The method was immunoSEQ multiplex PCR; TCRdb's version includes in-frame clones alone and lacks a portion of them. The sample yields 60,000 to 75,000 clones, approximately 71% seen once. As for this clone: The target antigen is unknown. An end of the junction does not agree with germline; a read error may underlie this.

Whole-study results and caveats: As was reported, the classifier diagnosed cytomegalovirus status with high specificity and sensitivity. Confirmation in vitro established that a few CMV-associated chains were specific for CMV antigens.

CDR3 length: 12 amino acids. Germline CDR1 SEHNR, CDR2 FQNEAQ (reference sequence). The sample comprised PBMCs. This TCR was sampled from a man aged 45-65 years in good health and CMV-seronegative. The chain carries TRBV7-9 and TRBJ2-1; no firm D call. CDR3 residues: CSSSFGDNEQFF. The CDR3 DNA reads as TGTTCCAGCAGCTTTGGAGACAATGAGCAGTTCTTC.